The present entry profiles one T cell receptor (beta chain) with its context. The data belong to a study of cytomegalovirus exposure and HLA in healthy donors. The CDR3 is 15 amino acids. V shed 6 bases, J shed 4 bases, and the junction held 11 bases outside the gene matches. Germline CDR1 reads LNHDA; CDR2 reads SQIVND (reference sequence). Assay: immunoSEQ multiplex PCR; the TCRdb copy retains only in-frame clones and omits some. The table includes 150,000 to 200,000 clones, around 85% detected once. The clonotype originates from a man aged 25-45 years in good health and CMV-seropositive. The sequencing sample was made of PBMCs. The chain carries TRBV19 and TRBJ2-5; TRBD1 matches 7 bases. The CDR3 DNA reads TGTGCCAGTAGCCCCCGGGACAGACACCTAGAGACCCAGTACTTC. Amino acids: CASSPRDRHLETQYF.